This paragraph covers one TCR beta chain sequence. The target of this receptor is not known. There are no base qualities to consult, and no much larger clone falls within one base. This sample was included in a study of blood T cell repertoires in COVID-19 (dated by TCRdb to 2019 to 2021). Describing the broader study: The collaborator samples originated in the United States, Italy and Spain and spanned the acute and convalescent phases of COVID-19. The prospective study material was composed of cDNA or gDNA derived from T cells, B-cell-depleted T cells, or PBMCs. Deeply sampled blood TCRbeta repertoires from subjects exposed to, actively infected with, or recovered from COVID-19 were included in the dataset. The repertoires were released in a freely available public database meant as a resource for research on the immune response to SARS-CoV-2. The samples were drawn from the first 160 participants of the ongoing ImmuneRACE study and from under 1,500 subjects provided by 6 global collaborators. A de-identified subject ID, COVID-19 status, age in years and sex were almost always included in the sample metadata. Where HLA class I and class II types were available, the types were taken from metadata supplied by the sample provider, not from assay-based typing.

TCRbeta CDR3 regions were amplified from genomic DNA using the immunoSEQ Assay, a bias-controlled multiplex PCR. In the original analysis: Within the assay, amplification of reference gene primers was used to estimate how many nucleated cells each sample contained. To quantify the absolute abundance of each unique TCRbeta CDR3 rearrangement, sequence reads were collapsed and filtered. For each sample, productive Simpson clonality was calculated by taking the square root of Simpson's diversity index across productive rearrangements. TCRdb took this table from immuneACCESS and kept in-frame rearrangements with V and J called. Such tables lack part of the clones; where checked against another copy, unresolved V genes explain under half of the gap, and the rest is unexplained. The V and J calls and clone size were taken over from that table, and D and trimming were inferred from the DNA. The sample data list about 200,000 clones, and 70% to 85% of these were observed just once. The ten largest clonotypes hold 13% of the sample.

CDR1 and CDR2 (MNHEY, SVGAGI) derive from the germline V gene. V loses 7 bases at its end and J loses 6 bases; junction bases beyond the gene matches: 5. CDR3 length: 13 amino acids, cysteine to phenylalanine. This entry keeps only the CDR3 DNA: 39 bases, framed from base 1. What the work shows at the level of the full study, not this receptor alone: Clinical and demographic metadata were provided uncurated, with the amount varying by source and participant.

Whole blood was collected in K2EDTA tubes by collaborating institutions according to the institutions' own protocols. For TCRbeta analysis, collaborator samples were shipped as frozen whole blood, as isolated PBMCs, or as DNA extracted from either sample type. Sequencing input: peripheral blood. The TCR sequence derives from a human donor in a cohort sampled during active COVID-19. The sequence links TRBV6-5 to TRBJ1-4; 7 bases in the junction line up with TRBD1. The CDR3 loop reads CASKGQPDEKLFF. The DNA sequence reads TGTGCCAGCAAGGGACAGCCGGATGAAAAACTGTTTTTT.